The 8 T cell receptor beta chains below come from one sample, sequenced in a study of blood T cells in healthy people across ages. With a J-beta primer mix and a sample-barcoded 5' primer, a second PCR ran roughly 7 to 11 cycles. TCRdb reprocessed the 5' RACE reads via MiXCR and lists one record per CDR3 protein. The table lists some 1.5 million distinct CDR3 sequences, 28% of them singletons, with roughly 8% in the top ten. Sequenced: blood. All receptors come from a woman younger than 45 in good health.

This clonotype has more than one count but fewer than ten. This may come from a read error, since a much larger clone is one base off. This chain joins TRBV6-6 and TRBJ2-5, with D perhaps matching TRBD2 (5 bases). Germline CDR1 reads MNHNY; CDR2 reads SVGAGI (reference sequence). Trimming pared 6 bases from V and 11 bases from J, leaving 19 bases between. This CDR3 region has 13 residues. CDR3 sequence (DNA): TGTGCCAGCAGGGGCGGGCCGTTCAATGAGCAGTACTTC. Its protein product is CASRGGPFNEQYF.

The chain couples TRBV27 to TRBJ1-6; weak D call: TRBD1 (5 bases). Germline lookup yields CDR1 MNHEY and CDR2 SMNVEV (reference sequence). The CDR3 is 14 amino acids. Deletions cut 5 bases from V and 9 bases from J, with 14 bases between. CDR3 bases: TGTGCCAGCAGTCCCCCCATCGGGGGTTCACCCCTCCACTTT. It codes for CASSPPIGGSPLHF.

V gene TRBV12-3 or TRBV12-4 combines with J gene TRBJ1-2, with D uncertain. CDR3 length: 15 residues. The V gene lost 8 bases and the J gene lost 4 bases, with 20 bases spanning the gap. The CDR3 spells CASGTPRRSAYGYTF. The CDR3 nucleotides are TGTGCCAGCGGTACACCCCGCAGGTCCGCCTATGGCTACACCTTC.

The chain joins TRBV5-5 to TRBJ2-1, with 10 bases lining up with TRBD2. Germline CDR1 SGHKS, CDR2 YYEKEE (reference sequence). CDR3 length: 15 residues. Trimming at V came to 4 bases and at J to 6 bases, leaving 7 bases not matched to a gene. CDR3 bases: TGTGCCAGCAGCCACGGGGCTAGCGGGGGCAATGAGCAGTTCTTC. As protein: CASSHGASGGNEQFF.

This clonotype has more than one count but fewer than ten. This rearrangement joins TRBV5-1 to TRBJ1-2; 7 nucleotides match TRBD1. Germline V CDR1 and CDR2: SGHRS, YFSETQ. Trimming took 4 bases from V and 2 from J; bases not matched to a gene: 8. The CDR3 is 15 residues long. Here the CDR3 DNA reads TGCGCCAGCAGCCGGGCCCCGGACAGGAACTATGGCTACACCTTC. Residues: CASSRAPDRNYGYTF. The variable domain in full, completed from reference TRBV5-1 and TRBJ1-2, reads KAGVTQTPRYLIKTRGQQVTLSCSPISGHRSVSWYQQTPGQGLQFLFEYFSETQRNKGNFPGRFSGRQFSNSRSEMNVSTLELGDSALYLCASSRAPDRNYGYTFGSGTRLTVV.

This chain uses TRBV5-1 with TRBJ2-3; D remains unclear. CDR3 length: 13 residues. Germline values: CDR1 SGHRS, CDR2 YFSETQ. Trimming stripped 4 bases from V and 2 bases from J, with 8 bases between. The CDR3 protein is CASSVIPTDTQYF. The CDR3 DNA reads as TGCGCCAGCAGCGTTATTCCCACAGATACGCAGTATTTT.

The rearrangement joins TRBV5-1 to TRBJ1-6; unclear D gene. V dropped 3 bases and J dropped 5 bases, with 12 bases sitting between them. Germline lookup yields CDR1 SGHRS and CDR2 YFSETQ. The CDR3 has 15 amino acids. The CDR3 nucleotides read TGCGCCAGCAGCTATGCGGAGGCCAATAATTCACCCCTCCACTTT. This codes for CASSYAEANNSPLHF.

V is TRBV12-3 or TRBV12-4 and J is TRBJ2-1, with 8 bases that match TRBD2. The CDR3 is made up of 14 amino acids. V shed 5 bases, J shed 10 bases, and the junction held 10 bases outside the gene matches. The CDR3 sequence: CASSGRQRGYEQFF. The CDR3 DNA sequence: TGTGCCAGCAGTGGGCGCCAGCGGGGGTACGAGCAGTTCTTC.